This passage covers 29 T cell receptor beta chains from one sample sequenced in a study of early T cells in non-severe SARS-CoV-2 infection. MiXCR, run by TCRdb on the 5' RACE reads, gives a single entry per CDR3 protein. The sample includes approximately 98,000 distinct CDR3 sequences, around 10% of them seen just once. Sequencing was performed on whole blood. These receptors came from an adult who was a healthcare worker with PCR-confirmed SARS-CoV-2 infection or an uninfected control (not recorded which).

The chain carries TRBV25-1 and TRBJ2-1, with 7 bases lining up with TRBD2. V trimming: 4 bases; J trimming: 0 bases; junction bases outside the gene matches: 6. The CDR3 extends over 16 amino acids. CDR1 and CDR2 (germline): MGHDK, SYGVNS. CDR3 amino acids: CASSGLAGASYNEQFF. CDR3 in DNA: TGTGCCAGCAGTGGACTAGCCGGGGCCTCCTACAATGAGCAGTTCTTC.

CDR3 bases: TGTGCCAGCAGCCCTCAGGGGAGGACTGGAAACACCATATATTTT. Its protein is CASSPQGRTGNTIYF. J is TRBJ1-3 and V is TRBV11-2; D possibly corresponds to TRBD1 (6 bases). The germline gives CDR1 SGHAT, CDR2 FQNNGV. Between the trimmed V and J ends, which lost 5 bases and 2 bases, there was a span of 13 bases. The CDR3 spans 15 residues. The full variable domain, in which reference TRBV11-2 and TRBJ1-3 provide the parts outside the CDR3, is EAGVAQSPRYKIIEKRQSVAFWCNPISGHATLYWYQQILGQGPKLLIQFQNNGVVDDSQLPKDRFSAERLKGVDSTLKIQPAKLEDSAVYLCASSPQGRTGNTIYFGEGSWLTVV.

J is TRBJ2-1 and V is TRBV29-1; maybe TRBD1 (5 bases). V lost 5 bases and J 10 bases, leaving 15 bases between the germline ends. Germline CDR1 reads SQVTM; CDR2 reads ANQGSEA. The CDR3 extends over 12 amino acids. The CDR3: CSVPDSIVEQFF. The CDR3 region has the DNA TGCAGCGTTCCCGACAGCATAGTCGAGCAGTTCTTC.

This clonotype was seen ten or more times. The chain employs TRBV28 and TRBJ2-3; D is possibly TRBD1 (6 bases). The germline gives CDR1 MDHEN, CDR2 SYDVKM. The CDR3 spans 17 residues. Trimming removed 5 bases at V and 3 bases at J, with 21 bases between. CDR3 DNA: TGTGCCAGCAGTCCACTCCCACAGGGAGCAGGAACAGATACGCAGTATTTT. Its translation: CASSPLPQGAGTDTQYF.

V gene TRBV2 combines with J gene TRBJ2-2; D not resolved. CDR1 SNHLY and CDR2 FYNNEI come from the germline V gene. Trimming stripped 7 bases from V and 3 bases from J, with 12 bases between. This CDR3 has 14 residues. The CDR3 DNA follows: TGTGCCAGCATGGACCGGGCCTACACCGGGGAGCTGTTTTTT. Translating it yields CASMDRAYTGELFF.

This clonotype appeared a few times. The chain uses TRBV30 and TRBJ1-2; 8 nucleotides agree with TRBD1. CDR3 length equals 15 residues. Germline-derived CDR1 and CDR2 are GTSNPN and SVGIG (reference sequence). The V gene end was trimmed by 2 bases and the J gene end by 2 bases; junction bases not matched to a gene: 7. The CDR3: CAWSLSGGPNYGYTF. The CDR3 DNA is TGTGCCTGGAGTTTATCAGGGGGCCCGAACTATGGCTACACCTTC.

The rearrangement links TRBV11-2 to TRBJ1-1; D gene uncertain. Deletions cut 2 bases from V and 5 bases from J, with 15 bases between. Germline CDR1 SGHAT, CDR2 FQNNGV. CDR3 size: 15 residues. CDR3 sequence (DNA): TGTGCCAGCAGCTTACTGGGTTTCGAACATACTGAAGCTTTCTTT. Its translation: CASSLLGFEHTEAFF.

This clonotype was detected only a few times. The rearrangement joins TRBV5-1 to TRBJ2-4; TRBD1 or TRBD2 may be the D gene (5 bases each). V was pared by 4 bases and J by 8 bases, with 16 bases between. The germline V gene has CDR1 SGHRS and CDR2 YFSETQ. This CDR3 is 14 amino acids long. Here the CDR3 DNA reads TGCGCCAGCAGCCTCGGGACCTTAAAACACATTCAGTACTTC. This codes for CASSLGTLKHIQYF.

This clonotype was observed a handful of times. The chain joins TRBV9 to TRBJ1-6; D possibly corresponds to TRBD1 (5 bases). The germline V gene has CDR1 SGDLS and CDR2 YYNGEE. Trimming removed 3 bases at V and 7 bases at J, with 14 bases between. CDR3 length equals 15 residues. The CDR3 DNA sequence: TGTGCCAGCAGCGCTGGTCGGGGCAACAATTCACCCCTCCACTTT. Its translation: CASSAGRGNNSPLHF.

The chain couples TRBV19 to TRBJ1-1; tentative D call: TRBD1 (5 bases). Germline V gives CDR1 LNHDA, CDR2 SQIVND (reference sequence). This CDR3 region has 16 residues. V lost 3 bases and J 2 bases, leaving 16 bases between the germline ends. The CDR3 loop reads CASSMNRGGRNTEAFF. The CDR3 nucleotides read TGTGCCAGTAGTATGAATAGGGGAGGAAGAAACACTGAAGCTTTCTTT.

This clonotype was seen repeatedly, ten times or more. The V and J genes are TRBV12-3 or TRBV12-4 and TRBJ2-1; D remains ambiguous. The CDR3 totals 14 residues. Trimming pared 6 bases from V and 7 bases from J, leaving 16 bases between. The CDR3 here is CASRRGGLQNEQFF. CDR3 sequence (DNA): TGTGCCAGCAGACGAGGTGGGCTCCAAAATGAGCAGTTCTTC.

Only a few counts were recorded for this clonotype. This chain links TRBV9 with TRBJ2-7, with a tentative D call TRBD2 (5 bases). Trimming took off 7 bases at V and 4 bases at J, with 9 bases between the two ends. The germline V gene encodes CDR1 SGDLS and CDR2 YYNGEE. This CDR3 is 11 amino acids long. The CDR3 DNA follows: TGTGCCAGCGGGAGTCGGTACGAGCAGTACTTC. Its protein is CASGSRYEQYF.

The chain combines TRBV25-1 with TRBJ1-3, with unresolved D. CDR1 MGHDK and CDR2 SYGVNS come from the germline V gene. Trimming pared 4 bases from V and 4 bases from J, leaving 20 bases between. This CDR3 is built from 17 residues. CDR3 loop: CASSGLGSRPWGNTIYF. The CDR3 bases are TGTGCCAGCAGTGGCCTTGGTAGCAGACCATGGGGAAACACCATATATTTT.

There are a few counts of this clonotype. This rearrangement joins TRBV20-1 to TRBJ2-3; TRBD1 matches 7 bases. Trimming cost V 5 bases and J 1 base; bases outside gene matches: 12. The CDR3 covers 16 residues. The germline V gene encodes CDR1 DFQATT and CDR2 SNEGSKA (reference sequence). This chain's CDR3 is CSAFTPTGSGTDTQYF. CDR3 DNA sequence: TGCAGTGCTTTTACCCCGACAGGGAGTGGCACAGATACGCAGTATTTT.

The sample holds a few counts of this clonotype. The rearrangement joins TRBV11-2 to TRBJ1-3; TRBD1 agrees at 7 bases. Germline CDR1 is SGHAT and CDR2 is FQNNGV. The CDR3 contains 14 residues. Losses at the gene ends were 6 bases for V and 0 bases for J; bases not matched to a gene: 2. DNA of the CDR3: TGTGCCAGCAGTCGGGACAGCTCTGGAAACACCATATATTTT. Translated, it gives CASSRDSSGNTIYF.

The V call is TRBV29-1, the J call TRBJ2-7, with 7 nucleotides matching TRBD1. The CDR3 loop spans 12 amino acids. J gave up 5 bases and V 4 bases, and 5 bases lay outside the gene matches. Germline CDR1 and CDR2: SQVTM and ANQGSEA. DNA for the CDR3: TGCAGCGTTGCGACAGGGAAGAACGAGCAGTACTTC. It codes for CSVATGKNEQYF.

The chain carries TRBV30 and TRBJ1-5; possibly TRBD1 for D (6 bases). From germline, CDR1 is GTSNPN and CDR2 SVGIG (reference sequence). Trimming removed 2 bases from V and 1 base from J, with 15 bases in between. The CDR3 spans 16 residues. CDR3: CAWSSGASGSNQPQHF. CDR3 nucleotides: TGTGCCTGGAGTTCGGGGGCCTCAGGGAGCAATCAGCCCCAGCATTTT.

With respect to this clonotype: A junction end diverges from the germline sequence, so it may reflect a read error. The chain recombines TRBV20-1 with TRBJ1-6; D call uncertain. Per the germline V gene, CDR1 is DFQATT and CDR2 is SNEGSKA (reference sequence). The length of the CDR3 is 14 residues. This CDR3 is CSAALAPYNSPPHF. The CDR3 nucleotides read TGCAGTGCTGCCCTGGCACCCTATAATTCACCCCCCCACTTT.

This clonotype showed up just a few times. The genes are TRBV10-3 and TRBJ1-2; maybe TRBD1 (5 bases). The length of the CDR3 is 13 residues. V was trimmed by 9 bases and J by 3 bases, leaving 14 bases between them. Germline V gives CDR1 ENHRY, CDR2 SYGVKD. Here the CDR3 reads CAIQRGSDYGYTF. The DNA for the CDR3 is TGTGCCATACAACGGGGGTCTGACTATGGCTACACCTTC.

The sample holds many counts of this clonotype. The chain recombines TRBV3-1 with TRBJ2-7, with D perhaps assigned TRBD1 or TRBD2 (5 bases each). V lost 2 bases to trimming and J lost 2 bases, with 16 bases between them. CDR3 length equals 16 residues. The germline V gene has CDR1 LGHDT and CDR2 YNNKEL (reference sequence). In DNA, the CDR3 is TGTGCCAGCAGCCAACAAACTAGTAGGGGAACCTACGAGCAGTACTTC. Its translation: CASSQQTSRGTYEQYF.

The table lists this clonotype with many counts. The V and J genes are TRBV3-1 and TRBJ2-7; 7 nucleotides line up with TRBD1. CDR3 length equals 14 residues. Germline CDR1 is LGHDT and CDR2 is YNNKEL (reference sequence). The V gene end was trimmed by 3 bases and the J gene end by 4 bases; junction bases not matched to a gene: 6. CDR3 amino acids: CASSQPGTVYEQYF. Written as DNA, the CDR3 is TGTGCCAGCAGCCAGCCCGGGACAGTATACGAGCAGTACTTC.

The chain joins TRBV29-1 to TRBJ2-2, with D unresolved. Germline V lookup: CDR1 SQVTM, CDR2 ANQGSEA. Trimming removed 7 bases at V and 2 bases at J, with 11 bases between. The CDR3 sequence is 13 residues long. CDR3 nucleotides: TGCAGCGCTCAAACCGCTAACACCGGGGAGCTGTTTTTT. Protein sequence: CSAQTANTGELFF.

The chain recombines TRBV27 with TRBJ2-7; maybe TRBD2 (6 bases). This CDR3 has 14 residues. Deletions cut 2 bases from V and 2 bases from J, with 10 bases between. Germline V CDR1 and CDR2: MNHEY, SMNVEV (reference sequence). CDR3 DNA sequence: TGTGCCAGCAGTTTACTAGCGTCAACCTACGAGCAGTACTTC. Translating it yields CASSLLASTYEQYF.

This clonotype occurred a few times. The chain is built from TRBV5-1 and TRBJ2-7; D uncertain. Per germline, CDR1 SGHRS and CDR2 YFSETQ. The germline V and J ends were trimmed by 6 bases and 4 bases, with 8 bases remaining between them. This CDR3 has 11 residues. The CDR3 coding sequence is TGCGCCAGCACCGACGGGTACGAGCAGTACTTC. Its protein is CASTDGYEQYF.

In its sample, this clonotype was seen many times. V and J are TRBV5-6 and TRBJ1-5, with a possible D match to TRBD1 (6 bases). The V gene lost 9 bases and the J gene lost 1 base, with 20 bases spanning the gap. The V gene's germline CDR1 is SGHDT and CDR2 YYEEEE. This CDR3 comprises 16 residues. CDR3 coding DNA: TGTGCCACCAAAAGCTGGGGGGGCAGAAGCAATCAGCCCCAGCATTTT. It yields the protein CATKSWGGRSNQPQHF.

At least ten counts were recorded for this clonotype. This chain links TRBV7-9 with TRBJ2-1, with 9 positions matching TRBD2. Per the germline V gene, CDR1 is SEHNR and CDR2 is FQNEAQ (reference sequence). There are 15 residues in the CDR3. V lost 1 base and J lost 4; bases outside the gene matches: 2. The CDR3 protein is CASSLGLAAYNEQFF. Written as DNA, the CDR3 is TGTGCCAGCAGCTTAGGACTAGCGGCTTACAATGAGCAGTTCTTC. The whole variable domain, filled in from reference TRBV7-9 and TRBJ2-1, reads DTGVSQNPRHKITKRGQNVTFRCDPISEHNRLYWYRQTLGQGPEFLTYFQNEAQLEKSRLLSDRFSAERPKGSFSTLEIQRTEQGDSAMYLCASSLGLAAYNEQFFGPGTRLTVL.

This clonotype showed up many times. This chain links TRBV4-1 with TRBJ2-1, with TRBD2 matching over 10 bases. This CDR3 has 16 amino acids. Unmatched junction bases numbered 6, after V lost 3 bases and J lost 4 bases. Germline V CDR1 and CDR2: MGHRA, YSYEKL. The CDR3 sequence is CASSHPRTSGYNEQFF. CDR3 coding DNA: TGCGCCAGCAGCCACCCCCGGACTAGCGGTTACAATGAGCAGTTCTTC.

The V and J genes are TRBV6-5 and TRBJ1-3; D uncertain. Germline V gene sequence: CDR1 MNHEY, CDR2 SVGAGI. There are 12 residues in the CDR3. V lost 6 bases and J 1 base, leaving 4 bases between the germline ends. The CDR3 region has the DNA TGTGCCAGCAGGGCTTCTGGAAACACCATATATTTT. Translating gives CASRASGNTIYF.

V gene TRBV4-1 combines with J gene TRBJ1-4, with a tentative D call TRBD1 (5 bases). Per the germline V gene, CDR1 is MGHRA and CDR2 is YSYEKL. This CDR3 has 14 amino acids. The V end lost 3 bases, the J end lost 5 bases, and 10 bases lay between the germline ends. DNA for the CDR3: TGCGCCAGCAGCCATACAGGTACCAATGAAAAACTGTTTTTT. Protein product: CASSHTGTNEKLFF.